The 31 T cell receptor beta chains below all came from one sample that was sequenced in a study of control samples from healthy donors and cancer patients. Only in-frame clones appear in the TCRdb table, and some are missing; sequencing was by immunoSEQ multiplex PCR. Of around 94,000 clones detected, just over 90% appear once; the ten largest clones hold about 1.5%. Sequencing was done on a sample of blood. These receptors all stem from a young woman in good health.

V gene TRBV30 combines with J gene TRBJ2-1; 7 nucleotides align to TRBD2. Germline V gene lookup returns CDR1 GTSNPN and CDR2 SVGIG (reference sequence). This CDR3 has 15 amino acids. The V segment lost 8 bases and the J segment 1 base; nucleotides outside the gene matches: 11. The CDR3 sequence: CAREGLPNSYNEQFF. CDR3 coding DNA: TGTGCCAGGGAGGGACTCCCTAATTCCTACAATGAGCAGTTCTTC.

The rearrangement joins TRBV3-1 (or the pseudogene TRBV3-2) to TRBJ2-7; 8 bases fit TRBD2. The J segment lost 6 bases and the V segment lost 5 bases, leaving 9 bases of the junction unmatched. This CDR3 region has 14 residues. CDR1 and CDR2 (germline): LGHDT, YNNKEL (reference sequence). CDR3 DNA sequence: TGTGCCAGCAGCATCACAGCGGGAGACGGCGAGCAGTACTTC. Translating it yields CASSITAGDGEQYF.

The chain links TRBV4-1 to TRBJ1-3; D not resolved. V was clipped by 1 base and J by 1 base, with 11 bases between them. The V gene's germline CDR1 is MGHRA and CDR2 YSYEKL. The CDR3 consists of 16 residues. CDR3 in DNA: TGCGCCAGCAGCCAAGGCCGGGGAATTTCTGGAAACACCATATATTTT. Its translation is CASSQGRGISGNTIYF.

This chain uses TRBV5-6 with TRBJ1-2; D gene uncertain. Trimming cost V 0 bases and J 4 bases, with 10 bases left between them. The germline V gene encodes CDR1 SGHDT and CDR2 YYEEEE. The CDR3 is 14 amino acids. In nucleotides, the CDR3 is TGTGCCAGCAGCTTGGGCCAAAGCTTCTATGGCTACACCTTC. This sequence encodes CASSLGQSFYGYTF. The full variable domain, rest sourced from reference TRBV5-6 and TRBJ1-2, is DAGVTQSPTHLIKTRGQQVTLRCSPKSGHDTVSWYQQALGQGPQFIFQYYEEEERQRGNFPDRFSGHQFPNYSSELNVNALLLGDSALYLCASSLGQSFYGYTFGSGTRLTVV.

The chain couples TRBV5-4 to TRBJ2-5; D unresolved. This CDR3 region has 14 residues. The V gene's germline CDR1 is SGHNT and CDR2 YYREEE (reference sequence). The V end was cut by 4 bases, the J end by 4 bases, with 14 bases between. The CDR3 sequence is CASSQYTDGETQYF. In DNA form, the CDR3 reads TGTGCCAGCAGCCAATACACGGACGGAGAGACCCAGTACTTC.

This clone was detected once. The chain recombines TRBV5-1 with TRBJ1-2, with a weak D call TRBD1 (5 bases). Germline CDR1 SGHRS, CDR2 YFSETQ. Trimming pared 0 bases from V and 6 bases from J, leaving 12 bases between. The CDR3 spans 14 residues. CDR3 in amino acids: CASSLARQGDGYTF. For the CDR3, the DNA is TGCGCCAGCAGCTTGGCCCGTCAGGGAGATGGCTACACCTTC.

The chain combines TRBV5-4 with TRBJ1-4; unclear D gene. The ends were cut back, 4 bases at V and 6 bases at J, with 4 bases in the middle. Germline loops: CDR1 SGHNT, CDR2 YYREEE (reference sequence). This CDR3 is 11 amino acids long. CDR3 sequence (DNA): TGTGCCAGCAGCCGGGATGAAAAACTGTTTTTT. Residues: CASSRDEKLFF.

V is TRBV12-3 or TRBV12-4 and J is TRBJ2-7; D is uncertain. The CDR3 extends over 12 amino acids. V was cut by 5 bases and J by 0 bases, with 5 bases left in between. CDR3 sequence reads: CASSARSYEQYF. The CDR3 nucleotides are TGTGCCAGCAGTGCCCGCTCCTACGAGCAGTACTTC.

The V and J genes are TRBV9 and TRBJ2-2; weak D call: TRBD1 (6 bases). This CDR3 has 15 amino acids. Germline V gives CDR1 SGDLS, CDR2 YYNGEE. V lost 3 bases and J lost 1, with 10 bases in between. The CDR3 DNA is TGTGCCAGCAGCGAATCGACAGGGAACACCGGGGAGCTGTTTTTT. Translation: CASSESTGNTGELFF.

The V gene is TRBV28, the J gene TRBJ1-5; D is ambiguous. This CDR3 contains 12 residues. Trimming removed 1 base at V and 7 bases at J, with 5 bases between. Per germline, CDR1 MDHEN and CDR2 SYDVKM. The CDR3 DNA sequence: TGTGCCAGCAGTTTATATCGGCAGCCCCAGCATTTT. Its protein product is CASSLYRQPQHF.

The CDR3 DNA follows: TGTGCCAGCAGTTTATATTCATACGTTGGGGACGAGCAGTACTTC. Amino acid sequence: CASSLYSYVGDEQYF. The chain combines TRBV27 with TRBJ2-7; the D is unclear. This CDR3 is 15 amino acids long. With 1 base removed from V and 5 bases from J, the gap between germline ends came to 15 bases. CDR1 and CDR2 (germline): MNHEY, SMNVEV (reference sequence).

This chain uses TRBV11-2 with TRBJ2-7, with 9 nucleotides matching TRBD1. CDR1 SGHAT and CDR2 FQNNGV come from the germline V gene. V shed 7 bases and J 3 bases; nucleotides not matched to a gene: 7. The CDR3 runs to 14 residues. The CDR3 nucleotides are TGTGCCAGCAAAGTACAGGGGGCTGTCTACGAGCAGTACTTC. It codes for CASKVQGAVYEQYF.

The chain uses TRBV2 and TRBJ2-5, with D hard to call. In germline, CDR1 is SNHLY, CDR2 FYNNEI. There are 12 residues in the CDR3. The ends were cut back, 7 bases at V and 5 bases at J, with 11 bases in the middle. The CDR3 spells CASMWERETQYF. CDR3 coding DNA: TGTGCCAGCATGTGGGAACGGGAGACCCAGTACTTC.

The V gene is TRBV4-1, the J gene TRBJ2-7; D is undetermined. Germline lookup yields CDR1 MGHRA and CDR2 YSYEKL. The CDR3 contains 13 residues. Trimming stripped 0 bases from V and 5 bases from J, with 8 bases between. The chain's CDR3 is CASSQDHGNEQYF. CDR3 coding DNA: TGCGCCAGCAGCCAAGATCACGGTAACGAGCAGTACTTC.

The V call is TRBV5-1, the J call TRBJ2-7; D is uncertain. Deletions cut 0 bases from V and 0 bases from J, with 10 bases between. This CDR3 has 15 residues. The germline V gene encodes CDR1 SGHRS and CDR2 YFSETQ. This CDR3 reads CASSLEAGISYEQYF. In DNA form, the CDR3 reads TGCGCCAGCAGCTTGGAGGCAGGCATCTCCTACGAGCAGTACTTC.

With respect to this clone: One end of the junction does not line up with germline, which may come from a read error. Additional DNA sequences in this sample encode the identical CDR3. This chain uses TRBV27 with TRBJ1-4; TRBD1 is a possible D gene (6 bases). This CDR3 region has 15 residues. Germline V gives CDR1 MNHEY, CDR2 SMNVEV (reference sequence). The chain's CDR3 is CASSSSRGFNEKLFF. DNA of the CDR3: TGTGCCAGTAGTTCTTCCAGGGGTTTTAATGAAAAACTGTTTTTT.

The gene calls are TRBV6-5 and TRBJ1-2; TRBD1 agrees at 9 bases. With V trimmed by 2 bases and J by 5 bases, 9 bases remained unmatched. CDR1 MNHEY and CDR2 SVGAGI come from the germline V gene. CDR3 length: 16 amino acids. CDR3 protein: CASSYQNRDRVYGYTF. Written as DNA, the CDR3 is TGTGCCAGCAGTTACCAAAACCGGGACAGGGTTTATGGCTACACCTTC.

The chain has TRBV21-1 and TRBJ2-5; the table's TRBD1 call for D was not verified on the DNA. TRBV21-1 is assigned pseudogene status. The CDR3 length is 13 residues. In DNA form, the CDR3 reads TGTGCCAGCAGCAAGGCCAGGATAGAGACCCAGTACTTC. This encodes CASSKARIETQYF.

This chain uses TRBV6-4 with TRBJ2-3; TRBD1 is a possible D gene (6 bases). V lost 2 bases and J 4 bases, leaving 13 bases between the germline ends. From germline, CDR1 is MRHNA and CDR2 SNTAGT. The CDR3 contains 15 residues. CDR3 residues: CASSDKQGGSDTQYF. As DNA, the CDR3 is TGTGCCAGCAGTGACAAACAGGGCGGTTCAGATACGCAGTATTTT.

The rearrangement links TRBV4-1 to TRBJ1-2, with 7 bases fitting TRBD1. The germline gives CDR1 MGHRA, CDR2 YSYEKL. The CDR3 loop spans 16 amino acids. V was pared by 2 bases and J by 0 bases, with 6 bases of the junction left unmatched. CDR3 sequence reads: CASSQPHRGTNYGYTF. The CDR3, as DNA: TGCGCCAGCAGCCAACCCCACAGGGGAACTAACTATGGCTACACCTTC.

The chain joins TRBV6-4 to TRBJ2-1; 11 nucleotides agree with TRBD2. Germline V gene lookup returns CDR1 MRHNA and CDR2 SNTAGT. CDR3 length: 17 residues. The V gene end was trimmed by 5 bases and the J gene end by 8 bases; junction bases not matched to a gene: 14. As DNA, the CDR3 is TGTGCCAGCAGTTACCAGGGTCTTAGCGGGGGGGCCGATGAGCAGTTCTTC. Protein: CASSYQGLSGGADEQFF.

J is TRBJ1-1 and V is TRBV5-1; D uncertain. The CDR3 totals 15 residues. The V gene lost 0 bases and the J gene lost 0 bases, with 9 bases spanning the gap. In germline, CDR1 is SGHRS, CDR2 YFSETQ. CDR3 in amino acids: CASSLELAMNTEAFF. The CDR3 DNA reads TGCGCCAGCAGCTTGGAGCTGGCCATGAACACTGAAGCTTTCTTT.

This clone was detected once. The rearrangement uses TRBV5-1 and TRBJ2-2; 9 bases agree with TRBD1. Germline V gene lookup returns CDR1 SGHRS and CDR2 YFSETQ. This CDR3 spans 16 amino acids. After removal of 3 bases from V and 5 bases from J, the junction contained 8 bases not matched to a gene. Here the CDR3 reads CASSWTGEARTGELFF. The CDR3 DNA is TGCGCCAGCAGCTGGACAGGGGAGGCGAGGACCGGGGAGCTGTTTTTT.

J is TRBJ1-3 and V is TRBV12-5; possible D gene TRBD1, 5 bases. The germline CDR1 and CDR2 sequences are LGHNT and FRNRAP. V was pared by 1 base and J by 4 bases, with 32 bases between. The CDR3 runs to 22 residues. The chain's CDR3 is CASGLDQEGSHRLILRGNTIYF. The CDR3 coding sequence is TGTGCTAGTGGTTTGGATCAAGAGGGGTCCCATCGGTTGATCCTGAGGGGAAACACCATATATTTT.

The gene calls are TRBV6-6 and TRBJ2-1; D is unclear. This CDR3 has 12 residues. Germline V CDR1 and CDR2: MNHNY, SVGAGI (reference sequence). Trimming left V 2 bases short and J 8 bases short, with 7 bases between. The CDR3 DNA reads as TGTGCCAGCAGTTACCCCAAAGATGAGCAGTTCTTC. It codes for CASSYPKDEQFF.

V usage is TRBV12-3 or TRBV12-4 and J usage is TRBJ1-1; unclear D gene. The CDR3 is made up of 13 amino acids. Trimming removed 3 bases from V and 5 bases from J, with 10 bases in between. CDR3 sequence: CASSFGERTEAFF. CDR3 DNA sequence: TGTGCCAGCAGTTTCGGAGAGAGGACTGAAGCTTTCTTT.

This rearrangement joins TRBV5-4 to TRBJ2-3; 9 bases match TRBD2. This CDR3 is 15 amino acids long. Unmatched junction bases numbered 5, after V lost 4 bases and J lost 2 bases. The germline V gene encodes CDR1 SGHNT and CDR2 YYREEE (reference sequence). CDR3 loop: CASSQGGGDTDTQYF. Here the CDR3 DNA reads TGTGCCAGCAGCCAGGGCGGGGGGGACACAGATACGCAGTATTTT. The full variable domain, rest sourced from reference TRBV5-4 and TRBJ2-3, is ETGVTQSPTHLIKTRGQQVTLRCSSQSGHNTVSWYQQALGQGPQFIFQYYREEENGRGNFPPRFSGLQFPNYSSELNVNALELDDSALYLCASSQGGGDTDTQYFGPGTRLTVL.

The rearrangement uses TRBV10-3 and TRBJ1-1; maybe TRBD1 (5 bases). From germline, CDR1 is ENHRY and CDR2 SYGVKD. The germline V and J ends were trimmed by 4 bases and 7 bases, with 7 bases remaining between them. The CDR3 extends over 11 amino acids. The CDR3 is CAISAGNEAFF. CDR3 nucleotide sequence: TGTGCCATCAGTGCAGGGAATGAAGCTTTCTTT.

V gene TRBV10-1 combines with J gene TRBJ2-1, with D possibly being TRBD2 (6 bases). The germline V gene encodes CDR1 WNHNN and CDR2 SYGVQD (reference sequence). V lost 0 bases, J lost 4 bases, and 13 bases lay in between. The CDR3 spans 16 residues. CDR3 DNA sequence: TGCGCCAGCAGTGAGTCGCTAGGGGACTCTTACAATGAGCAGTTCTTC. It yields the protein CASSESLGDSYNEQFF.

The V and J genes are TRBV5-1 and TRBJ1-2; 8 nucleotides line up with TRBD1. V was pared by 2 bases and J by 4 bases, with 4 bases of the junction left unmatched. The CDR3 is 14 residues long. Germline V gene sequence: CDR1 SGHRS, CDR2 YFSETQ. The CDR3 DNA follows: TGCGCCAGCAGCTTAAGTGGGACAGGCTATGGCTACACCTTC. This translates into CASSLSGTGYGYTF.

The chain couples TRBV19 to TRBJ1-2; D is unresolved. V was clipped by 6 bases and J by 4 bases, with 9 bases between them. Per the germline V gene, CDR1 is LNHDA and CDR2 is SQIVND (reference sequence). CDR3 length equals 12 residues. Here the CDR3 reads CASRRRGYGYTF. CDR3 sequence (DNA): TGTGCCAGTAGACGTCGCGGCTATGGCTACACCTTC.